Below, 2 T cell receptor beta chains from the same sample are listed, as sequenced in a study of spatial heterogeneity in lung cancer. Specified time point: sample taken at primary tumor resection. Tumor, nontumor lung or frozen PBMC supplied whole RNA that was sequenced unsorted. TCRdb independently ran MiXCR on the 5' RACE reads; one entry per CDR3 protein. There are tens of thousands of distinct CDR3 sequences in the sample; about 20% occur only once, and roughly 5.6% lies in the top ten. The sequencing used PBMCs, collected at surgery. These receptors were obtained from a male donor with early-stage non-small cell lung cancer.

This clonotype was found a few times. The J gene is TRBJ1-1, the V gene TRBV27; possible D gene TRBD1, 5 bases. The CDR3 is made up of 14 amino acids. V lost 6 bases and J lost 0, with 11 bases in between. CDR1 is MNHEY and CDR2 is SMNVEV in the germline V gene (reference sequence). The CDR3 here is CASSRPGLNTEAFF. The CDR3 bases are TGTGCCAGCAGCCGGCCGGGGCTGAACACTGAAGCTTTCTTT.

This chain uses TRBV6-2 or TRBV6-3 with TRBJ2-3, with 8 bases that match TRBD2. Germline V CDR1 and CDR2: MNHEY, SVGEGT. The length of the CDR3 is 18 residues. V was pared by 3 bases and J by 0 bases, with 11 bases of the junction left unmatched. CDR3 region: CASSYLGAGDLSTDTQYF. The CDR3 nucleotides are TGTGCCAGCAGTTATTTAGGAGCGGGAGACCTCAGCACAGATACGCAGTATTTT.